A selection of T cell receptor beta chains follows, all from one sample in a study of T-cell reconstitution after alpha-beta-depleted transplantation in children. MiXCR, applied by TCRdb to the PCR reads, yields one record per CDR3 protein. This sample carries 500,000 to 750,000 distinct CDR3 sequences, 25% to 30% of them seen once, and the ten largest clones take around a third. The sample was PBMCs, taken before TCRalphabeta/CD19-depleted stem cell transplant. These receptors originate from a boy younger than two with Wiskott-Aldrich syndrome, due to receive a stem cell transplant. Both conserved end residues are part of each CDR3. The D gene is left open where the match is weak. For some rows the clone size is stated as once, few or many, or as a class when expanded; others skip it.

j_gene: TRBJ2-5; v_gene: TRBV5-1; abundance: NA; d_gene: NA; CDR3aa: CASSLVAFPQETQYF; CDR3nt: TGCGCCAGCAGCTTGGTGGCTTTTCCTCAAGAGACCCAGTACTTC
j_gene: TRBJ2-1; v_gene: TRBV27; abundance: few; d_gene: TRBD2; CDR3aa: CASSSLPGLAVGNEQFF; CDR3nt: TGTGCCAGCAGTTCCCTACCGGGACTAGCGGTGGGCAATGAGCAGTTCTTC
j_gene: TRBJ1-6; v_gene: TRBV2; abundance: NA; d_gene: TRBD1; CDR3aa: CASRTGTGMWSPLHF; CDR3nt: TGTGCCAGCAGAACCGGGACAGGGATGTGGTCACCCCTCCACTTT
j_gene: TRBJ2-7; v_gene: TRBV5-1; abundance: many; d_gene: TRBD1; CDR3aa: CASSRTGDSYEQYF; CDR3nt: TGTGCCAGCAGCCGTACAGGGGACTCCTACGAGCAGTACTTC
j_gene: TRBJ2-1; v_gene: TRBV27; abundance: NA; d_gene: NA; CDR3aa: CASSNGGGRQDNEQFF; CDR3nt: TGTGCCAGCTCAAACGGTGGGGGAAGACAAGACAATGAGCAGTTCTTC
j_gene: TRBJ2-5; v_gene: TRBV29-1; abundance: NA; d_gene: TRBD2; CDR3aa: CSVGGTSGDETQYF; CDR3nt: TGCAGCGTTGGGGGGACTAGCGGGGATGAGACCCAGTACTTC
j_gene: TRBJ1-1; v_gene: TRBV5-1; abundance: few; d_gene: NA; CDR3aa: CASRQRGTEAFF; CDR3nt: TGCGCCAGCAGACAGAGAGGCACTGAAGCTTTCTTT
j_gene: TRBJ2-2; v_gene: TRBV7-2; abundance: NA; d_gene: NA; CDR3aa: CASSLAPRRELFF; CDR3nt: TGTGCCAGCAGCTTAGCCCCGCGCCGGGAGCTGTTTTTT
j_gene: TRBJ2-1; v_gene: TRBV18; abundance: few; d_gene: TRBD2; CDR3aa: CASSPKGTGTTHNEQFF; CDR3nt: TGTGCCAGCTCACCAAAGGGGACGGGGACTACCCACAATGAGCAGTTCTTC
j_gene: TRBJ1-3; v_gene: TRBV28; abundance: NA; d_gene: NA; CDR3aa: CASSLHISGNTIYF; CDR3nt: TGTGCCAGCAGTTTACACATCTCTGGAAACACCATATATTTT
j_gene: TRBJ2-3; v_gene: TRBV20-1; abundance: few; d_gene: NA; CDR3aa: CSASPGVPDTQYF; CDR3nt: TGCAGTGCTAGTCCCGGGGTTCCAGATACGCAGTATTTT
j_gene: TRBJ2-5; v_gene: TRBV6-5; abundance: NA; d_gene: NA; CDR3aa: CASSYSTNQFETQYF; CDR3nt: TGTGCCAGCAGTTACTCGACCAACCAATTTGAGACCCAGTACTTC
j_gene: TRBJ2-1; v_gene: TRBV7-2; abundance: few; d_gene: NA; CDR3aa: CASRAGAGRVLRQFF; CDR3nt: TGTGCCAGCAGGGCGGGGGCGGGGCGAGTGTTAAGGCAGTTCTTC
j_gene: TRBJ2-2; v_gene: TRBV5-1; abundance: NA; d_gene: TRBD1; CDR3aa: CASSLGRDSYTGELFF; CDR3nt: TGCGCCAGCAGCTTGGGCCGGGACAGCTACACCGGGGAGCTGTTTTTT
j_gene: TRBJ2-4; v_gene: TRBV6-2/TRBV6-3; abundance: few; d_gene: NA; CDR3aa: CASSRNIDGGKYF; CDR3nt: TGTGCCAGCAGCCGAAACATCGACGGAGGAAAGTACTTC
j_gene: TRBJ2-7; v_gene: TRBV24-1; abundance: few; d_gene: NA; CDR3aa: CATSGTSYEQYF; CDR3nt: TGTGCCACCAGTGGGACAAGTTACGAGCAGTACTTC
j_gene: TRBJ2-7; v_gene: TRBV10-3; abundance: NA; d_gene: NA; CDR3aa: CAISEYAGYEQYF; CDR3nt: TGTGCCATCAGTGAGTACGCGGGATACGAGCAGTACTTC
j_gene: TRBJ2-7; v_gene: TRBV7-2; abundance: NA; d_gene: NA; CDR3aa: CASSLDVFSYEQYF; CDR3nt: TGTGCCAGCAGCTTAGATGTATTCTCCTACGAGCAGTACTTC